This entry lists 10 T cell receptor beta chains sequenced from one sample in a study of T cells expressing NK-cell markers (dated by TCRdb to the early 2020s). Libraries were built with 5' RACE. TCRdb lists the instrument as Illumina HiSeq 2000. Once TCRdb had reprocessed the reads, it stored one entry per CDR3 protein sequence and supplied no DNA. The sample table records some 410,000 distinct CDR3 sequences. The top ten constitute less than 7.5% of the sample. Material: blood T cells: a sorted CD56 or NKG2C T cell subset, CD4+ or CD8+ T cells, or bulk PBMC T cells (not recorded which). Receptor source: a woman between 18 and 70 years old in good health.

The chain combines TRBV29-1 with TRBJ2-7; TCRdb picks TRBD1, but there is no DNA to check that call. CDR3 length: 11 residues. Germline V CDR1 and CDR2: SQVTM, ANQGSEA. CDR3 residues: CRLMPGDEQYF.

This chain uses TRBV3-1 with TRBJ2-3; TCRdb picks TRBD1, but there is no DNA to check that call. The germline V gene encodes CDR1 LGHDT and CDR2 YNNKEL (reference sequence). The CDR3 sequence is 15 residues long. The CDR3 here is CASSHPQAYTDTQYF.

The chain carries TRBV12-3 or TRBV12-4 and TRBJ2-3; lacking DNA, the TRBD2 call made by TCRdb goes unchecked. CDR3 length: 13 residues. The CDR3 reads CASRNSGGDTQYF.

The CDR3: CASSQGIVDTQYF. J is TRBJ2-3 and V is TRBV4-1. Germline CDR1 is MGHRA and CDR2 is YSYEKL. The CDR3 contains 13 residues.

The chain combines TRBV28 with TRBJ2-7; as DNA is missing, the TRBD1 call by TCRdb cannot be tested. The CDR3 totals 15 residues. Germline V gene data show CDR1 as MDHEN and CDR2 as SYDVKM. This CDR3 reads CASSSAGGQSYEQYF. The whole variable domain, remainder taken from reference TRBV28 and TRBJ2-7, is DVKVTQSSRYLVKRTGEKVFLECVQDMDHENMFWYRQDPGLGLRLIYFSYDVKMKEKGDIPEGYSVSREKKERFSLILESASTNQTSMYLCASSSAGGQSYEQYFGPGTRLTVT.

The chain joins TRBV15 to TRBJ1-5. Germline V gene lookup returns CDR1 LNHNV and CDR2 YYDKDF (reference sequence). The CDR3 length is 19 residues. CDR3 loop: CATSRDRGGRTHSNQPQHF.

The rearrangement links TRBV20-1 to TRBJ2-3; TCRdb lists TRBD1, though no DNA is available to test this call. The CDR3 sequence is 13 residues long. Germline values: CDR1 DFQATT, CDR2 SNEGSKA (reference sequence). The CDR3 sequence is CSAAPGSTDTQYF.

The rearrangement uses TRBV9 and TRBJ2-3; the D call of TRBD2 rests on TCRdb alone, since no DNA is present to check it. Germline V gives CDR1 SGDLS, CDR2 YYNGEE. The CDR3 contains 17 residues. CDR3 in amino acids: CASSVGLAGFGTDTQYF.

This chain links TRBV11-2 with TRBJ2-1; the D call of TRBD1 rests on TCRdb alone, since no DNA is present to check it. Germline CDR1 and CDR2: SGHAT and FQNNGV. This CDR3 contains 16 residues. CDR3 in amino acids: CASSLVGDPLYNEQFF.

This rearrangement joins TRBV5-1 to TRBJ2-1; TCRdb's D gene call, TRBD1, goes unchecked for lack of DNA. Germline loops: CDR1 SGHRS, CDR2 YFSETQ. The CDR3 loop spans 15 amino acids. CDR3 protein: CASSSTGPDYNEQFF.